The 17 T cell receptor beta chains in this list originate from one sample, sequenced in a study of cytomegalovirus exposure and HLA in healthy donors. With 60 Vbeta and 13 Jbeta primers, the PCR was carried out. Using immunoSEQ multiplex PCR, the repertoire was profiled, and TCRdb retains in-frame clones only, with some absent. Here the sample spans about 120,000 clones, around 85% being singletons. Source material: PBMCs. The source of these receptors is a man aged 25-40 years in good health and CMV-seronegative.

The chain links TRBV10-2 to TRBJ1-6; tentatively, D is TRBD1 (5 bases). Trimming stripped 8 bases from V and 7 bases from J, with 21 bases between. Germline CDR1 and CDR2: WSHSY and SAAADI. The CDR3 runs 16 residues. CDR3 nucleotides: TGCGCCAGCTCCGGACGGGACCGGGGGACCAATTCACCCCTCCACTTT. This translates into CASSGRDRGTNSPLHF.

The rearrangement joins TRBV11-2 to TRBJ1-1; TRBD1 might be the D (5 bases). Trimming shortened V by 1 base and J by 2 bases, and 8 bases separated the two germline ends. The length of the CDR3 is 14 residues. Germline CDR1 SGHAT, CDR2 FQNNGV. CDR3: CASSLGGGNTEAFF. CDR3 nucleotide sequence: TGTGCCAGCAGCTTAGGGGGGGGAAACACTGAAGCTTTCTTT.

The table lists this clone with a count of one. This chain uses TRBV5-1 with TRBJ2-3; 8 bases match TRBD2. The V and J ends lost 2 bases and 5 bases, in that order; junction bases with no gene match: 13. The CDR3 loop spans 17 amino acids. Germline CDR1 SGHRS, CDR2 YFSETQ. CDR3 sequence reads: CASSLTFGGGNLDTQYF. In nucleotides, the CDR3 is TGCGCCAGCAGCTTAACATTTGGCGGGGGGAACTTAGATACGCAGTATTTT.

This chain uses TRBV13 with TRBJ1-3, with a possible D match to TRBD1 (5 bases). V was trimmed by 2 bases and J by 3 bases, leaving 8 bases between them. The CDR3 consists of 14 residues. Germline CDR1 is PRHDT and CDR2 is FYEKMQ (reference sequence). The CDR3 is CASSLTGFGNTIYF. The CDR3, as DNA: TGTGCCAGCAGCTTAACAGGTTTTGGAAACACCATATATTTT.

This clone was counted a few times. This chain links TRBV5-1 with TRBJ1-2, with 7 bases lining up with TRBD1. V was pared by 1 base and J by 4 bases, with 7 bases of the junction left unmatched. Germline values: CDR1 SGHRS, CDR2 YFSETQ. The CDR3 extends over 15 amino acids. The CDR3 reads CASSLTGDKGYGYTF. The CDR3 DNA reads TGCGCCAGCAGCTTGACAGGGGATAAGGGCTATGGCTACACCTTC.

DNA for the CDR3: TGTGCCAGCAGCGCAACAGGGACCTCTGGAAACACCATATATTTT. Encoded protein: CASSATGTSGNTIYF. This chain links TRBV7-9 with TRBJ1-3, with a possible D match to TRBD1 (6 bases). The V end lost 5 bases, the J end lost 0 bases, and 11 bases lay between the germline ends. The CDR3 is 15 residues long. CDR1 is SEHNR and CDR2 is FQNEAQ in the germline V gene (reference sequence).

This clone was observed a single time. The CDR3 DNA reads TGTGCCAGCAGCCCAGGGGCAGGCGGGGGGTATACGCAGTATTTT. Translated: CASSPGAGGGYTQYF. V and J are TRBV7-2 and TRBJ2-3; 8 bases are shared with TRBD2. The trim removed 5 bases at V and 7 bases at J, leaving 11 bases unmatched. Germline CDR1 SGHTA, CDR2 FQGNSA. CDR3 length equals 15 residues.

The CDR3 DNA reads TGTGCCAGCAGTGGAAACAGGGAAAACATTCAGTACTTC. Its translation: CASSGNRENIQYF. V is TRBV2 and J is TRBJ2-4; TRBD1 is a possible D gene (6 bases). CDR1 is SNHLY and CDR2 is FYNNEI in the germline V gene. The CDR3 has 13 amino acids. Trimming removed 4 bases from V and 5 bases from J, with 9 bases in between. The full variable domain, its missing parts supplied by reference TRBV2 and TRBJ2-4, is EPEVTQTPSHQVTQMGQEVILRCVPISNHLYFYWYRQILGQKVEFLVSFYNNEISEKSEIFDDQFSVERPDGSNFTLKIRSTKLEDSAMYFCASSGNRENIQYFGAGTRLSVL.

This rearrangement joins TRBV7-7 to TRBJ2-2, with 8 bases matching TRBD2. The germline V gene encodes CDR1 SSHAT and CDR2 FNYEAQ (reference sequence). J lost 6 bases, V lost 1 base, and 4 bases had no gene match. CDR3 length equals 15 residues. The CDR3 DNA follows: TGTGCCAGCAGCTTAGTCGGGGGGGCTGCCGGGGAGCTGTTTTTT. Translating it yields CASSLVGGAAGELFF.

CDR3 bases: TGTGCCAGCCGCAGGGGGAGGAATGAAAAACTGTTTTTT. The encoded protein is CASRRGRNEKLFF. The chain joins TRBV10-3 to TRBJ1-4; 7 positions match TRBD1. The CDR3 runs 13 residues. J gave up 5 bases and V 10 bases, and 7 bases lay outside the gene matches. The germline V gene encodes CDR1 ENHRY and CDR2 SYGVKD.

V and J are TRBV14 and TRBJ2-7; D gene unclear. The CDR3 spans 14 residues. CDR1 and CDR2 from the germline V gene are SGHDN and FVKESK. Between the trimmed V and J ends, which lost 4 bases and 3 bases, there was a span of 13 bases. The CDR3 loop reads CASSRSAVLYEQYF. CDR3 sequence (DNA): TGTGCCAGCAGCCGGTCTGCGGTGCTCTACGAGCAGTACTTC.

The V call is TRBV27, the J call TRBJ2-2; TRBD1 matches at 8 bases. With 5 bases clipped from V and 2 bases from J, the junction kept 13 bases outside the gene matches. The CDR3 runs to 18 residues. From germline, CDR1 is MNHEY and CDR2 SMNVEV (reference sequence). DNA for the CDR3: TGTGCCAGCAGTACAAGGGGTTTAGGACAGGGAAACACCGGGGAGCTGTTTTTT. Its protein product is CASSTRGLGQGNTGELFF.

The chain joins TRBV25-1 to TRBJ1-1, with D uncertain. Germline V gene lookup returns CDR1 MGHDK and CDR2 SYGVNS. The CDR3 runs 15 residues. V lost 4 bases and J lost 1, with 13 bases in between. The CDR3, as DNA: TGTGCCAGCAGTGTTATGGAGAAGAAGAACACTGAAGCTTTCTTT. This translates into CASSVMEKKNTEAFF.

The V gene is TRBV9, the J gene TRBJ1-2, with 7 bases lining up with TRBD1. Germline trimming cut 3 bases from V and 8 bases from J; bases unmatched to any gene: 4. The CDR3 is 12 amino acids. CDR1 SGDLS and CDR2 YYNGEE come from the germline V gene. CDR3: CASSATGVGYTF. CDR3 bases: TGTGCCAGCAGCGCAACAGGGGTGGGCTACACCTTC.

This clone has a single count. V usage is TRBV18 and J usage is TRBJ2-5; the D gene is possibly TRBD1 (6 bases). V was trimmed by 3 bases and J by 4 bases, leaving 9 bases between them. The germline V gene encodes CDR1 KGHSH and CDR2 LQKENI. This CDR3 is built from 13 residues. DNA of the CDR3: TGTGCCAGCTCACCCCAAGGGGGAGAGACCCAGTACTTC. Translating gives CASSPQGGETQYF.

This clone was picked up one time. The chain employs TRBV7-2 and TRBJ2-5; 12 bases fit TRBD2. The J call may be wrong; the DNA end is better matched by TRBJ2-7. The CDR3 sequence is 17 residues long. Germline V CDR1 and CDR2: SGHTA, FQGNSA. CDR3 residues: CASSFRLAGAGSYEQYF. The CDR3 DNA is TGTGCCAGCAGCTTCCGACTAGCGGGGGCGGGCTCCTACGAGCAGTACTTC.

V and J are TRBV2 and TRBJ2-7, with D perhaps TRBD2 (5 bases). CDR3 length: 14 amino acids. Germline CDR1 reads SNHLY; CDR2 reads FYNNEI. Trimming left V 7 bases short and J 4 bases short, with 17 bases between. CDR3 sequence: CASTSLALRYEQYF. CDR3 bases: TGTGCCAGCACATCCCTAGCCCTAAGATACGAGCAGTACTTC.